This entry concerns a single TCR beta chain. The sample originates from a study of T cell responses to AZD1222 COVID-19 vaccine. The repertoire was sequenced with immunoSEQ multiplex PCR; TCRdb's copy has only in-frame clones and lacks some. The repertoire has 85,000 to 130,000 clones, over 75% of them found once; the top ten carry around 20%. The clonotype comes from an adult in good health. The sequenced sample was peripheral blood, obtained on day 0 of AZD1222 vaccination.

The CDR3 is CASSLWDRPMAADTQYF. The CDR3 nucleotides read TGTGCCAGCAGCTTATGGGACAGACCAATGGCGGCAGATACGCAGTATTTT. This sequence joins TRBV7-6 and TRBJ2-3; TRBD1 aligns across 7 bases. CDR3 length: 17 residues. The ends lost 2 bases at V and 4 bases at J; junction bases unmatched: 12. Germline V gene lookup returns CDR1 SGHVS and CDR2 FNYEAQ.